This T cell receptor beta chain was sequenced in a study of CD8+CD57+ T cells in acquired aplastic anemia. The study, taken as a whole, reports: Patients had roughly 31 CD8+ CDR3 sequences in common with controls (the shared set).

Points on this clonotype: Its matching antigen is unknown.

CDR3 and TCR beta VDJ profiling relied on genomic DNA as the template. TCRdb ran MiXCR on the reads and lists one entry per CDR3 protein. The data hold about 81,000 distinct CDR3 sequences, with over 35% observed a single time. Deletions cut 6 bases from V and 9 bases from J, with 15 bases between. This CDR3 is 12 amino acids long. Germline CDR1 DFQATT, CDR2 SNEGSKA (reference sequence). The TCR sequence derives from a human donor in good health, serving as a control. Input material: sorted CD4+, CD8+, or CD8+CD57+ T cells (not recorded which) from PBMCs. This chain joins TRBV20-1 and TRBJ2-1; a weak D match, TRBD1 (6 bases). CDR3 in amino acids: CSADTGSSEQFF. The CDR3 bases are TGCAGTGCCGATACAGGGAGTAGTGAGCAGTTCTTC.